The rows below give T cell receptor beta chains drawn from one sample of a study of shared clonotypes between healthy human individuals. Libraries were prepared by immunoSEQ multiplex PCR; TCRdb keeps only in-frame clonotypes and omits some of them. The data hold around 690,000 clones, with about 90% observed a single time. The sample consisted of memory CD8+ T cells from PBMCs. These receptors were collected from a man aged 18 to 30 in good health. Some clones in this sample may be carry-over from other donors' samples. The CDR3 runs from the conserved cysteine through the conserved F or W. Fields, in order: clone size, CDR3 length, V gene, D gene, J gene, CDR3 protein, CDR3 DNA. The D gene is left open where the match is weak. Where a row states a size, it is once, few, many or the class of an expanded clone; other rows omit it.

few,13,TRBV5-6,.,TRBJ1-2,CASSLAQGGGYTF,TGTGCCAGCAGCTTGGCGCAGGGCGGAGGCTACACCTTC
.,16,TRBV10-3,TRBD2,TRBJ2-3,CAIRRDQREFRDTQYF,TGTGCCATCAGGAGGGACCAGCGGGAATTTCGGGATACGCAGTATTTT
.,15,TRBV7-9,TRBD2,TRBJ2-1,CASSPGLAGYNEQFF,TGTGCCAGCAGCCCAGGACTAGCGGGCTACAATGAGCAGTTCTTC
once,14,TRBV6-1,.,TRBJ2-1,CASSEGTSGNEQFF,TGTGCCAGCAGTGAAGGGACCTCGGGAAATGAGCAGTTCTTC
.,17,TRBV27,TRBD2,TRBJ2-2,CASRLGTSGRNTGELFF,TGTGCCAGCAGGTTAGGGACTAGCGGGAGGAACACCGGGGAGCTGTTTTTT
.,13,TRBV5-6,.,TRBJ2-7,CASSFPRGGEQYF,TGTGCCAGCAGCTTCCCCCGGGGCGGCGAGCAGTACTTC
.,13,TRBV5-6,.,TRBJ2-3,CASSLSSVDTQYF,TGTGCCAGCAGCTTGTCTAGCGTTGATACGCAGTATTTT
.,15,TRBV18,.,TRBJ2-7,CASSPPGLETYEQYF,TGTGCCAGCTCACCACCTGGTCTAGAGACCTACGAGCAGTACTTC
.,11,TRBV25-1,.,TRBJ1-2,CASKGPRGYTF,TGTGCCAGCAAAGGACCGAGGGGCTACACCTTC
.,16,TRBV6-5,TRBD2,TRBJ2-1,CASSYSSGKFFNEQFF,TGTGCCAGCAGTTACTCTAGCGGGAAGTTTTTCAATGAGCAGTTCTTC
.,15,TRBV6-1,.,TRBJ1-5,CASSVVVRSNQPQHF,TGTGCCAGCAGTGTCGTGGTACGGAGCAATCAGCCCCAGCATTTT
.,14,TRBV27,.,TRBJ1-2,CASRSLDGVYGYTF,TGTGCCAGCAGGAGTTTGGACGGGGTCTATGGCTACACCTTC
.,17,TRBV27,TRBD2,TRBJ2-3,CASSLYIPGGAADTQYF,TGTGCCAGCAGTTTATACATACCGGGGGGGGCCGCAGATACGCAGTATTTT
.,15,TRBV9,.,TRBJ2-7,CASSVAAGHTYEQYF,TGTGCCAGCAGCGTAGCGGCAGGGCATACCTACGAGCAGTACTTC
.,13,TRBV7-9,.,TRBJ2-3,CASSLANTDTQYF,TGTGCCAGCAGCTTAGCGAACACAGATACGCAGTATTTT
.,13,TRBV6-5,.,TRBJ1-5,CASRWGPNQPQHF,TGTGCCAGCAGATGGGGGCCAAATCAGCCCCAGCATTTT
few,13,TRBV6-6,.,TRBJ1-1,CASRGGDRTEAFF,TGTGCCAGCAGGGGAGGGGATCGCACTGAAGCTTTCTTT